This T cell receptor (beta chain) derives from a study of response to subunit inactivated influenza vaccine. Study conclusions and caveats: Authors suggested that a seasonal influenza vaccination recruits few new T cells each time.

From germline, CDR1 is MGHRA and CDR2 YSYEKL. Trimming took 1 base from V and 8 from J, leaving 12 bases between them. The CDR3 consists of 14 residues. One entry per CDR3 protein, called by TCRdb with MiXCR from the RT-PCR reads. The sample lists some 800,000 distinct CDR3 sequences; less than 25% were seen once. This clonotype was found a few times. As yet, its antigen is unknown. Source: PBMCs from blood, taken about 5 days after vaccination. This sequence joins TRBV4-1 and TRBJ2-4; D uncertain. The TCR comes from a man aged 45 to 65 who received an inactivated influenza vaccine. CDR3 DNA sequence: TGCGCCAGCAGCCAAGTGGGCGCGACGGACATTCAGTACTTC. The encoded protein is CASSQVGATDIQYF.